The subject of this entry is one TCR beta chain. This specimen belongs to a study of blood T cell repertoires in COVID-19. In the study overall: Some COVID-19 samples were acute and others convalescent; all came from the United States, Italy and Spain. PBMCs, B-cell-depleted T cells, or T cells provided the cDNA or gDNA that made up the material.

In germline, CDR1 is SGHDN, CDR2 FVKESK. The ends were cut back, 4 bases at V and 0 bases at J, with 9 bases in the middle. There are 14 residues in the CDR3. Authors' data handling: Quantification of nucleated cells was approximated via reference gene primer amplification. Using immunoSEQ multiplex PCR, the repertoire was profiled, and TCRdb retains in-frame clones only, with some absent. V, J and clone size are taken as reported in that table, and D and trimming were inferred from the DNA itself. The data contain about 160,000 clones, 81% of them singletons. Sequencing was done on a sample of peripheral blood. The chain employs TRBV14 and TRBJ1-2; D gene ambiguous. The sequence was collected from a man in his sixties with active or convalescent COVID-19. The DNA of the CDR3 is TGTGCCAGCAGCCCAGGCCTATCTAACTATGGCTACACCTTC. Its protein is CASSPGLSNYGYTF.